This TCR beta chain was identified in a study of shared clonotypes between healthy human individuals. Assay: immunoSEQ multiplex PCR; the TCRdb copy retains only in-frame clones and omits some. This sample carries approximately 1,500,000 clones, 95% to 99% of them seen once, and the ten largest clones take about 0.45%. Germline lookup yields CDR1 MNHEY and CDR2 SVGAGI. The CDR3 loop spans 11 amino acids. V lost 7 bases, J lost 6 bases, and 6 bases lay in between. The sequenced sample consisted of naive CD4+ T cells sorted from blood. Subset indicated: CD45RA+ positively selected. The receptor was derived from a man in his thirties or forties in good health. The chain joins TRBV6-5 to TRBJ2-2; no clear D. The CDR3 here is CASNQAGELFF. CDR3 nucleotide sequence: TGTGCCAGCAATCAAGCCGGGGAGCTGTTTTTT.